Each of the 30 T cell receptor beta chains below was sequenced from the same sample in a study of shared clonotypes between healthy human individuals. Measured with immunoSEQ multiplex PCR; TCRdb has only the in-frame clones, and not every one. The table shows over a million clones, with about 80% occurring only once. Sample: memory CD4+ T cells from PBMCs. As to subset: CD45RA-negative fraction. The source of these receptors is a man younger than 35 in good health. Some clones in this sample may be carry-over from other donors' samples.

The rearrangement joins TRBV7-3 to TRBJ2-7, with D perhaps being TRBD1 or TRBD2 (5 bases each). This CDR3 is built from 13 residues. Deletions cut 4 bases from V and 6 bases from J, with 13 bases between. Germline V gene sequence: CDR1 SGHTA, CDR2 FQGTGA. The CDR3 loop is CASSSGATAEQYF. In DNA, the CDR3 is TGTGCCAGCAGCTCCGGGGCAACCGCCGAGCAGTACTTC.

This clone was observed a few times. A much larger clone lies a single base off, so this may be a read error. The chain carries TRBV6-4 and TRBJ1-5, with D possibly TRBD1 on 6 matching bases. CDR1 is MRHNA and CDR2 is SNTAGT in the germline V gene. The CDR3 extends over 14 amino acids. V shed 4 bases and J shed 1 base, with 8 bases lying between them. The CDR3 spells CASSAGASNQPQHF. CDR3 in DNA: TGTGCCAGCAGTGCGGGGGCGAGCAATCAGCCCCAGCATTTT.

This clone was found once. Other DNA sequences within the sample encode an identical CDR3. The rearrangement links TRBV4-1 to TRBJ2-5; no clear D. Germline CDR1 reads MGHRA; CDR2 reads YSYEKL. Trimming left V 0 bases short and J 5 bases short, with 4 bases between. The CDR3 covers 12 residues. This chain's CDR3 is CASSQDLETQYF. The CDR3 nucleotides read TGCGCCAGCAGCCAAGATCTTGAGACCCAGTACTTC.

Notes on this clone: Within the sample, other DNA sequences also encode this same CDR3. J is TRBJ2-5 and V is TRBV30; D is unresolved. The germline V and J ends were trimmed by 0 bases and 5 bases, with 4 bases remaining between them. The CDR3 is 11 amino acids. CDR1 and CDR2 (germline): GTSNPN, SVGIG (reference sequence). The CDR3 reads CAWSVAETQYF. The CDR3 DNA is TGTGCCTGGAGTGTTGCGGAGACCCAGTACTTC.

V is TRBV19 and J is TRBJ2-3; D remains ambiguous. The V gene's germline CDR1 is LNHDA and CDR2 SQIVND (reference sequence). The length of the CDR3 is 12 residues. V lost 6 bases and J 1 base, leaving 5 bases between the germline ends. CDR3 loop: CASRRGTDTQYF. CDR3 in DNA: TGTGCCAGTAGAAGAGGCACAGATACGCAGTATTTT. Combining the CDR3 with reference TRBV19 and TRBJ2-3 gives the whole variable domain DGGITQSPKYLFRKEGQNVTLSCEQNLNHDAMYWYRQDPGQGLRLIYYSQIVNDFQKGDIAEGYSVSREKKESFPLTVTSAQKNPTAFYLCASRRGTDTQYFGPGTRLTVL.

The genes are TRBV7-2 and TRBJ1-2; tentative D call: TRBD1 (5 bases). Germline CDR1 and CDR2: SGHTA and FQGNSA. Trimming stripped 3 bases from V and 0 bases from J, with 11 bases between. This CDR3 region has 15 residues. In DNA form, the CDR3 reads TGTGCCAGCAGCTTTGTGGTAGGGGCTAACTATGGCTACACCTTC. Its protein is CASSFVVGANYGYTF.

The genes are TRBV7-6 and TRBJ1-1; D gene ambiguous. Between the trimmed V and J ends, which lost 5 bases and 0 bases, there was a span of 13 bases. Germline lookup yields CDR1 SGHVS and CDR2 FNYEAQ. The CDR3 is made up of 15 amino acids. CDR3 nucleotide sequence: TGTGCCAGCAGCGGCGCGACAACCCTGAACACTGAAGCTTTCTTT. Its translation is CASSGATTLNTEAFF.

The CDR3 DNA reads TGTGCCAGCAGCTTCGCTAGCGGGACCGGGGAGCTGTTTTTT. This gives the protein CASSFASGTGELFF. The rearrangement uses TRBV7-2 and TRBJ2-2; the match to TRBD2 covers 8 bases. CDR3 length: 14 residues. Germline values: CDR1 SGHTA, CDR2 FQGNSA. J was trimmed by 5 bases and V by 3 bases; bases with no gene match: 2.

The V call is TRBV19, the J call TRBJ1-1; no reliable D call. Germline V gene lookup returns CDR1 LNHDA and CDR2 SQIVND (reference sequence). This CDR3 spans 11 amino acids. Trimming removed 4 bases from V and 8 bases from J, with 8 bases in between. The CDR3 nucleotides are TGTGCCAGTAGTAGGAGGACGGAAGCTTTCTTT. Protein product: CASSRRTEAFF.

The CDR3 is CASSEEGGYGYTF. Written as DNA, the CDR3 is TGTGCCAGCAGTGAGGAGGGGGGCTATGGCTACACCTTC. V usage is TRBV6-1 and J usage is TRBJ1-2, with D perhaps TRBD1 (6 bases). The CDR3 extends over 13 amino acids. The germline gives CDR1 MNHNS, CDR2 SASEGT. Trimming left V 3 bases short and J 4 bases short, with 9 bases between.

V is TRBV5-1 and J is TRBJ1-3; D gene unclear. The germline V and J ends were trimmed by 0 bases and 0 bases, with 7 bases remaining between them. Germline V lookup: CDR1 SGHRS, CDR2 YFSETQ. CDR3 length: 15 residues. The CDR3 nucleotides read TGCGCCAGCAGCTTGGGGCGAAGCTCTGGAAACACCATATATTTT. Its translation: CASSLGRSSGNTIYF.

V usage is TRBV7-9 and J usage is TRBJ2-7; D uncertain. Deletions cut 5 bases from V and 0 bases from J, with 17 bases between. The germline gives CDR1 SEHNR, CDR2 FQNEAQ (reference sequence). The CDR3 is 16 amino acids. For the CDR3, the DNA is TGTGCCAGCAGCCCAGAGAAACTCTTTAGCTCCTACGAGCAGTACTTC. It encodes CASSPEKLFSSYEQYF.

This chain joins TRBV6-5 and TRBJ2-7; 11 nucleotides agree with TRBD2. The V segment lost 7 bases and the J segment 6 bases; nucleotides outside the gene matches: 5. The CDR3 length is 13 residues. Germline V gene lookup returns CDR1 MNHEY and CDR2 SVGAGI. The CDR3 region is CASTKTSGSEQYF. In nucleotides, the CDR3 is TGTGCCAGCACCAAAACTAGCGGGAGCGAGCAGTACTTC.

The CDR3 bases are TGCGCCAGCAGCTTGGGGTCGGCTAGCGGCCTATACAATGAGCAGTTCTTC. As protein: CASSLGSASGLYNEQFF. The chain links TRBV5-1 to TRBJ2-1; 7 bases map to TRBD2. This CDR3 has 17 residues. CDR1 is SGHRS and CDR2 is YFSETQ in the germline V gene. The V and J ends lost 0 bases and 4 bases, in that order; junction bases with no gene match: 10.

The chain combines TRBV5-1 with TRBJ2-3; tentative D call: TRBD1 (6 bases). Trimming cost V 4 bases and J 3 bases, with 12 bases left between them. CDR1 SGHRS and CDR2 YFSETQ come from the germline V gene. The CDR3 runs to 14 residues. CDR3 nucleotide sequence: TGCGCCAGCAGCGACAGGAGCCTGACAGATACGCAGTATTTT. This translates into CASSDRSLTDTQYF.

The chain couples TRBV6-1 to TRBJ2-7; no firm D call. The CDR3 extends over 11 amino acids. V gave up 6 bases and J gave up 3 bases, with 6 bases separating them. Germline CDR1 MNHNS, CDR2 SASEGT. The CDR3 bases are TGTGCCAGCAGGATAAACTACGAGCAGTACTTC. Its translation is CASRINYEQYF.

The rearrangement links TRBV9 to TRBJ2-1; 9 bases fit TRBD2. The CDR3 consists of 15 residues. The trim removed 2 bases at V and 4 bases at J, leaving 4 bases unmatched. Germline V CDR1 and CDR2: SGDLS, YYNGEE. CDR3 residues: CASSVSGSTYNEQFF. CDR3 in DNA: TGTGCCAGCAGCGTTAGCGGGAGTACGTACAATGAGCAGTTCTTC.

This chain joins TRBV7-3 and TRBJ1-2; 7 nucleotides align to TRBD1. CDR1 SGHTA and CDR2 FQGTGA come from the germline V gene. This CDR3 comprises 14 residues. With 5 bases clipped from V and 6 bases from J, the junction kept 9 bases outside the gene matches. The CDR3 nucleotides are TGTGCCAGCAGCCATCCGGACAGGAGGGATGGCTACACCTTC. Its protein is CASSHPDRRDGYTF.

The chain recombines TRBV7-9 with TRBJ2-1, with a tentative D call TRBD2 (6 bases). Trimming stripped 2 bases from V and 0 bases from J, with 8 bases between. From germline, CDR1 is SEHNR and CDR2 FQNEAQ (reference sequence). This CDR3 comprises 15 residues. The CDR3 nucleotides read TGTGCCAGCAGCTTACGGGGGAGCTCCTACAATGAGCAGTTCTTC. Its protein product is CASSLRGSSYNEQFF.

This rearrangement joins TRBV10-1 to TRBJ2-7; possibly TRBD1 or TRBD2 for D (5 bases each). Trimming took 3 bases from V and 6 from J, leaving 21 bases between them. This CDR3 is 16 amino acids long. The germline gives CDR1 WNHNN, CDR2 SYGVQD (reference sequence). As DNA, the CDR3 is TGCGCCAGCAGTGACGCGAGGTTGGGACGCGCCAGCGAGCAGTACTTC. Protein sequence: CASSDARLGRASEQYF.

V and J are TRBV2 and TRBJ1-5, with D uncertain. V lost 5 bases and J lost 3, with 14 bases in between. The CDR3 is 15 residues long. Germline assignment: CDR1 SNHLY and CDR2 FYNNEI. For the CDR3, the DNA is TGTGCCAGCAGTAGAAGGGTAAGAGACAATCAGCCCCAGCATTTT. This encodes CASSRRVRDNQPQHF.

The V call is TRBV5-4, the J call TRBJ2-7; TRBD1 matches 11 bases. CDR3 length: 15 residues. CDR1 is SGHNT and CDR2 is YYREEE in the germline V gene (reference sequence). V was clipped by 3 bases and J by 2 bases; unmatched bases: 4. CDR3 protein: CASSSGQGVPYEQYF. DNA of the CDR3: TGTGCCAGCAGCTCGGGACAGGGGGTGCCCTACGAGCAGTACTTC.

In this sample, this clone turned up a few times. The chain couples TRBV7-2 to TRBJ2-1, with 7 nucleotides matching TRBD2. The V and J ends lost 5 bases and 6 bases, in that order; junction bases with no gene match: 4. Germline CDR1 is SGHTA and CDR2 is FQGNSA. The CDR3 has 13 amino acids. For the CDR3, the DNA is TGTGCCAGCAGCCCCAGCGGGGCCAATGAGCAGTTCTTC. The encoded protein is CASSPSGANEQFF.

The chain links TRBV6-1 to TRBJ2-3; TRBD2 agrees at 9 bases. Trimming removed 2 bases from V and 2 bases from J; junction bases left unmatched: 5. The CDR3 extends over 16 amino acids. Germline V gene lookup returns CDR1 MNHNS and CDR2 SASEGT. CDR3 in DNA: TGTGCCAGCAGTGAAACTCTAGCGGGGATCACAGATACGCAGTATTTT. This codes for CASSETLAGITDTQYF.

The V gene is TRBV5-4, the J gene TRBJ2-3; no clear D. The CDR3 is 15 amino acids. V lost 2 bases and J lost 0, with 10 bases in between. Germline V gives CDR1 SGHNT, CDR2 YYREEE (reference sequence). CDR3 bases: TGTGCCAGCAGCTTAAGCCCTTCTAGCACAGATACGCAGTATTTT. Its protein product is CASSLSPSSTDTQYF.

This sequence joins TRBV15 and TRBJ2-3, with D uncertain. Germline CDR1 and CDR2: LNHNV and YYDKDF (reference sequence). CDR3 length: 16 residues. V was shortened by 1 base and J by 1 base, with 12 bases between the two germline ends. CDR3: CATSRASGRGTDTQYF. The CDR3 DNA follows: TGTGCCACCAGCAGAGCGTCAGGACGGGGCACAGATACGCAGTATTTT.

This chain uses TRBV7-9 with TRBJ2-7; TRBD2 matches 7 bases. Germline trimming cut 1 base from V and 1 base from J; bases unmatched to any gene: 4. CDR1 SEHNR and CDR2 FQNEAQ come from the germline V gene (reference sequence). CDR3 length equals 15 residues. The CDR3 nucleotides read TGTGCCAGCAGCTTAGGAGCGGGGCGTTCCTACGAGCAGTACTTC. Translated: CASSLGAGRSYEQYF.

This rearrangement joins TRBV7-9 to TRBJ2-5; D remains ambiguous. This CDR3 spans 15 amino acids. V was pared by 1 base and J by 1 base, with 10 bases between. Germline CDR1 and CDR2: SEHNR and FQNEAQ (reference sequence). DNA of the CDR3: TGTGCCAGCAGCTTAGATAAGCGACCCCAAGAGACCCAGTACTTC. Protein product: CASSLDKRPQETQYF. The full variable domain, with the rest looked up from reference TRBV7-9 and TRBJ2-5, is DTGVSQNPRHKITKRGQNVTFRCDPISEHNRLYWYRQTLGQGPEFLTYFQNEAQLEKSRLLSDRFSAERPKGSFSTLEIQRTEQGDSAMYLCASSLDKRPQETQYFGPGTRLLVL.

V gene TRBV7-9 combines with J gene TRBJ1-1, with 12 bases that match TRBD1. Trimming took 10 bases from V and 5 from J; bases not matched to a gene: 14. Looked up from germline, CDR1 is SEHNR and CDR2 is FQNEAQ (reference sequence). The CDR3 contains 16 residues. CDR3 coding DNA: TGTGCCACCGAAACCGGGACAGGGGGCTTTGGGACTGAAGCTTTCTTT. It yields the protein CATETGTGGFGTEAFF.

The CDR3 DNA is TGTGCCAGCAGCTTAAGTTCTTCGCGGGATGAGCAGTTCTTC. Protein sequence: CASSLSSSRDEQFF. V and J are TRBV7-6 and TRBJ2-1; D is perhaps TRBD2 (5 bases). This CDR3 has 14 amino acids. Trimming stripped 2 bases from V and 8 bases from J, with 13 bases between. CDR1 and CDR2 from the germline V gene are SGHVS and FNYEAQ.